The entry that follows covers one T cell receptor (beta chain) sequence. This clonotype was counted ten times or more. Its antigen remains undetermined. No base quality values were provided; no much bigger clone lies one nucleotide off. The data were obtained in a study of human T cells and chemical hapten exposure (dated by TCRdb to the early 2020s). Looking at the study overall: For sensitization, 2% DPC in acetone was applied to a 2 cm by 2 cm area of upper inner arm skin. Patch tests used Finn chambers with 0.01% DPC on the upper back, scored after 6 days by International Contact Dermatitis Research Group standards. Blood samples were taken from patients before sensitization (week 0) and at 2, 6 and about 24 weeks after DPC sensitization. Libraries were pooled for sequencing, and per-sample TCR yields varied mainly because of small differences in library volumes within the pool. For TCR sequencing, blood came from 25 to 30 alopecia patients at anywhere from one to four time points (pre-sensitization, 2, 6 and 24 weeks). Throughout the study period of around 24 weeks, patients also received therapeutic DPC doses to the scalp every week. The patient cohort, mostly female, included alopecia areata with under or over 50% scalp involvement, alopecia totalis and alopecia universalis. Peripheral blood TCR repertoire changes were tracked in vivo in alopecia patients during primary and secondary sensitization to the hapten diphenylcyclopropenone (DPC).

Library preparation employed RACE. The reads were generated on a NextSeq 500. During library preparation, unique molecular identifiers were attached to individual cDNA molecules so that TCRs could be counted in a quantitative, reproducible way. From each blood RNA sample, both TCR alpha and TCR beta chains were sequenced. The authors' pipeline ran thus. A median of around 100,000 TCRs per sample was observed, with a range of 23,224 to 690,600. V, J and CDR3 annotation of the TCR reads was carried out using the Decombinator software suite. To make PS versus PT1 abundance plots, every sample was subsampled to the same number of TCRs (28,000). Expanded TCRs were defined as absent before sensitization and observed at least eight times at the 2-week time point. TCRdb reran the public reads through fastp at Q25 and MiXCR, keeping productive beta chains. Rows merge per CDR3 protein into single entries with the most common DNA and genes. The V and J calls come from TCRdb's annotation, not from the publication. Across this sample there are more than 80,000 distinct CDR3 sequences, with roughly a tenth seen only once. Jointly, the top ten make up approximately 3.4% of the sample.

CDR1 and CDR2, looked up from the germline V gene (reference sequence), are DFQATT and SNEGSKA. Reading from cysteine to phenylalanine, the CDR3 counts 12 amino acids. Only CDR3 DNA remains: 36 bases, in frame from the first base. V and J lose 6 bases and 6 bases, and a span of 15 bases separates them. This sample's time point label indicates: pre-sensitization, week 0. In light of the paper, this sample's treatment or condition label describes: therapeutic diphenylcyclopropenone sensitization with weekly scalp DPC. At every patch-test visit, the blood draw took place before the patch test was put on. Eligible patients were aged 18 to 70, diagnosed with alopecia, deemed suitable for DPC therapy, and excluded if pregnant. Total RNA was extracted from unfractionated whole blood collected in Tempus Blood RNA tubes. Results and caveats for the whole study, not just this receptor: DPC sensitization did not change how many TCRs were above 1 in 1000 frequency, and no evidence was found of alterations in global repertoire structure. Expanded TCRs formed significantly more large CDR3 similarity clusters than pre-sensitization or healthy control sets, consistent with antigen-driven responses. All patients had alopecia, a presumed autoimmune disease, so their immune response might differ from that of healthy individuals. A positive correlation was found between the number of PT1 expanded TCRs and patch test score, with significance reached at thresholds 8, 16 and 32 but not 4. Repeated subsampling changed both the strength of the expansion versus patch-test correlation and the threshold at which that correlation became significant.

The rearrangement joined TRBV20-1 to TRBJ2-7, with a tentative D gene TRBD2 over 6 matching bases. The TCR was taken from a woman in her sixties with alopecia areata. Some clones in this sample may be carry-over from other donors' samples. The input for sequencing was whole blood, taken in connection with sensitization to the hapten diphenylcyclopropenone (DPC). The nucleotide sequence reads TGCAGTGCGGCGGACTATGGGCTCGAGCAGTACTTC. It is translated as CSAADYGLEQYF.